The 28 T cell receptor beta chains listed next were all sequenced from one sample in a study of blood T cell repertoires in COVID-19. Repertoires were generated with immunoSEQ multiplex PCR, while TCRdb's copy carries only in-frame clones and drops some. The sample includes 250,000 to 300,000 clones, 89% seen only once; the top ten take 3.5% to 5.5%. Sequencing was performed on peripheral blood. The source of these receptors is a woman aged 40 to 50 who had recovered from COVID-19.

The genes are TRBV14 and TRBJ1-1; TRBD1 matches at 9 bases. CDR3 length equals 16 residues. CDR1 and CDR2 (germline): SGHDN, FVKESK. The trim removed 4 bases at V and 6 bases at J, leaving 12 bases unmatched. This CDR3 is CASSPGTGTGSPEAFF. CDR3 coding DNA: TGTGCCAGCAGCCCCGGAACCGGGACAGGGAGTCCTGAAGCTTTCTTT.

V is TRBV24-1 and J is TRBJ1-2, with a tentative D call TRBD1 (6 bases). Per germline, CDR1 KGHDR and CDR2 SFDVKD. Trimming shortened V by 6 bases and J by 3 bases, and 10 bases separated the two germline ends. The CDR3 runs 13 residues. DNA of the CDR3: TGTGCCACCAGTCCCTCAGGGGACTATGGCTACACCTTC. This encodes CATSPSGDYGYTF.

The V gene is TRBV7-9, the J gene TRBJ2-3; D is unclear. CDR3 length: 14 residues. The germline gives CDR1 SEHNR, CDR2 FQNEAQ (reference sequence). V lost 7 bases, J lost 0 bases, and 11 bases lay in between. The DNA of the CDR3 is TGTGCCAGCACCCCCTTAGCTAGCACAGATACGCAGTATTTT. Its translation: CASTPLASTDTQYF. Combining the CDR3 with reference TRBV7-9 and TRBJ2-3 gives the whole variable domain DTGVSQNPRHKITKRGQNVTFRCDPISEHNRLYWYRQTLGQGPEFLTYFQNEAQLEKSRLLSDRFSAERPKGSFSTLEIQRTEQGDSAMYLCASTPLASTDTQYFGPGTRLTVL.

This chain joins TRBV30 and TRBJ2-5; the D gene is possibly TRBD1 (5 bases). CDR3 length: 13 residues. CDR1 and CDR2 (germline): GTSNPN, SVGIG (reference sequence). Trimming took 1 base from V and 2 from J, leaving 8 bases between them. Here the CDR3 DNA reads TGTGCCTGGAGTGGTAAGGGGCAAGAGACCCAGTACTTC. Protein: CAWSGKGQETQYF.

The CDR3 bases are TGTGCCAGCAGCCTATGGGACAGCTACAAAAACATTCAGTACTTC. Its translation: CASSLWDSYKNIQYF. The rearrangement links TRBV6-6 to TRBJ2-4, with 7 positions matching TRBD1. The germline gives CDR1 MNHNY, CDR2 SVGAGI (reference sequence). The CDR3 covers 15 residues. V shed 6 bases, J shed 3 bases, and the junction held 8 bases outside the gene matches.

This rearrangement joins TRBV3-1 (or the pseudogene TRBV3-2) to TRBJ1-6; 7 nucleotides match TRBD1. CDR1 is LGHDT, CDR2 YNNKEL, per germline (reference sequence). Trimming removed 3 bases from V and 6 bases from J; junction bases left unmatched: 5. CDR3 length: 15 amino acids. The CDR3: CASSQAGTANSPLHF. The CDR3 coding sequence is TGTGCCAGCAGCCAGGCCGGGACAGCTAATTCACCCCTCCACTTT.

The V call is TRBV14, the J call TRBJ2-2; D remains ambiguous. V was clipped by 1 base and J by 4 bases, with 4 bases between them. CDR1 and CDR2 (germline): SGHDN, FVKESK. The CDR3 has 13 residues. The CDR3, as DNA: TGTGCCAGCAGCCAAGTTATCACCGGGGAGCTGTTTTTT. It yields the protein CASSQVITGELFF.

This chain uses TRBV29-1 with TRBJ2-7; no reliable D call. In germline, CDR1 is SQVTM, CDR2 ANQGSEA. V was pared by 4 bases and J by 2 bases, with 9 bases between. This CDR3 is built from 12 residues. CDR3: CSVVEETYEQYV. CDR3 bases: TGCAGCGTTGTCGAGGAAACCTACGAGCAGTACGTC.

The chain links TRBV6-6 to TRBJ2-3, with 8 bases aligning to TRBD2. Germline loops: CDR1 MNHNY, CDR2 SVGAGI (reference sequence). Trimming cost V 11 bases and J 5 bases; bases outside gene matches: 9. This CDR3 has 13 amino acids. The CDR3 loop reads CAGASGSQDTQYF. The CDR3 nucleotides are TGTGCCGGAGCTAGCGGGTCACAAGATACGCAGTATTTT.

V usage is TRBV4-1 and J usage is TRBJ2-5; D unresolved. V was trimmed by 1 base and J by 3 bases, leaving 12 bases between them. CDR3 length: 15 amino acids. Germline V gene sequence: CDR1 MGHRA, CDR2 YSYEKL. CDR3 in amino acids: CASSQALSDKETQYF. The CDR3 DNA reads TGCGCCAGCAGCCAAGCTCTGAGTGACAAAGAGACCCAGTACTTC.

The chain is built from TRBV5-6 and TRBJ2-5; the D gene is possibly TRBD2 (6 bases). Deletions cut 2 bases from V and 1 base from J, with 12 bases between. The germline gives CDR1 SGHDT, CDR2 YYEEEE. This CDR3 is 15 amino acids long. CDR3 protein: CASSFLREFQETQYF. CDR3 sequence (DNA): TGTGCCAGCAGCTTTCTCCGGGAGTTCCAAGAGACCCAGTACTTC. Complete variable domain (other parts from reference TRBV5-6 and TRBJ2-5): DAGVTQSPTHLIKTRGQQVTLRCSPKSGHDTVSWYQQALGQGPQFIFQYYEEEERQRGNFPDRFSGHQFPNYSSELNVNALLLGDSALYLCASSFLREFQETQYFGPGTRLLVL.

This chain connects TRBV5-6 to TRBJ2-7, with no clear D. The CDR3 is 13 amino acids. The V gene lost 0 bases and the J gene lost 4 bases, with 8 bases spanning the gap. Germline V lookup: CDR1 SGHDT, CDR2 YYEEEE. CDR3 nucleotides: TGTGCCAGCAGCTTGGTTTCGCGATACGAGCAGTACGTC. It encodes CASSLVSRYEQYV.

V gene TRBV5-1 combines with J gene TRBJ2-7; no clear D. Deletions cut 4 bases from V and 2 bases from J, with 16 bases between. Germline values: CDR1 SGHRS, CDR2 YFSETQ. CDR3 length: 15 amino acids. In DNA, the CDR3 is TGCGCCAGCAGCCCCGCCCGTTGGCCACCCTACGAGCAGTACTTC. This encodes CASSPARWPPYEQYF.

This clone was seen only once. The rearrangement joins TRBV18 to TRBJ2-5, with a weak D call TRBD2 (5 bases). Germline CDR1 reads KGHSH; CDR2 reads LQKENI. V gave up 8 bases and J gave up 2 bases, with 12 bases separating them. CDR3 size: 13 residues. CDR3 sequence: CASELRGQETQYF. DNA for the CDR3: TGTGCCAGCGAACTTCGGGGTCAAGAGACCCAGTACTTC.

This CDR3 reads CASSYGTVHMNTEAFF. The CDR3 nucleotides are TGTGCCAGCAGTTACGGAACAGTTCACATGAACACTGAAGCTTTCTTT. The rearrangement joins TRBV6-5 to TRBJ1-1; D is uncertain. This CDR3 comprises 16 residues. Trimming took off 2 bases at V and 0 bases at J, with 13 bases between the two ends. Germline CDR1 and CDR2: MNHEY and SVGAGI.

This clone was recorded a few times. The rearrangement uses TRBV7-9 and TRBJ2-1; 10 nucleotides match TRBD2. The CDR3 totals 17 residues. Unmatched junction bases numbered 7, after V lost 5 bases and J lost 0 bases. CDR1 is SEHNR and CDR2 is FQNEAQ in the germline V gene (reference sequence). The CDR3 sequence: CASSSPGLASSYNEQFF. CDR3 DNA: TGTGCCAGCAGCAGTCCGGGACTAGCGAGCTCCTACAATGAGCAGTTCTTC.

CDR3 sequence (DNA): TGTGCCAGTAGTCTCAGGGCCAGAGCAGATACGCAGTATTTT. Translated: CASSLRARADTQYF. The V gene is TRBV19, the J gene TRBJ2-3; D is possibly TRBD1 (5 bases). CDR1 is LNHDA, CDR2 SQIVND, per germline (reference sequence). This CDR3 is built from 14 residues. V lost 5 bases and J lost 4, with 13 bases in between.

The rearrangement uses TRBV7-9 and TRBJ2-1; 9 nucleotides align to TRBD2. The CDR3 is 15 residues long. Looked up from germline, CDR1 is SEHNR and CDR2 is FQNEAQ (reference sequence). V shed 4 bases and J 7 bases; nucleotides not matched to a gene: 8. CDR3 sequence (DNA): TGTGCCAGCAGCTCTCCAAGCGGGGGGTGGAATGAGCAGTTCTTC. It translates to CASSSPSGGWNEQFF.

A single count supports this clone. This chain uses TRBV27 with TRBJ2-1; D not resolved. Germline-derived CDR1 and CDR2 are MNHEY and SMNVEV (reference sequence). V was cut by 4 bases and J by 0 bases, with 13 bases left in between. This CDR3 is 16 amino acids long. The DNA of the CDR3 is TGTGCCAGCAGTTCCGCTGCGACTCACTCCTACAATGAGCAGTTCTTC. Protein: CASSSAATHSYNEQFF.

V is TRBV7-9 and J is TRBJ1-5, with D possibly TRBD1 on 5 matching bases. There are 15 residues in the CDR3. Germline assignment: CDR1 SEHNR and CDR2 FQNEAQ (reference sequence). V was cut by 5 bases and J by 2 bases, with 13 bases left in between. CDR3 DNA: TGTGCCAGCAGCGCGGGGGGGTTAGGCAATCAGCCCCAGCATTTT. Translating it yields CASSAGGLGNQPQHF.

The rearrangement joins TRBV5-1 to TRBJ2-5; D might be TRBD1 (5 bases). The V and J ends lost 3 bases and 2 bases respectively, with 14 bases between them. The CDR3 consists of 15 residues. Germline V gene lookup returns CDR1 SGHRS and CDR2 YFSETQ. Written as DNA, the CDR3 is TGCGCCAGCAGCTACGTAGTTGGACAACAAGAGACCCAGTACTTC. Encoded protein: CASSYVVGQQETQYF.

This clone has just one count. The chain combines TRBV11-2 with TRBJ1-1; tentative D call: TRBD1 (5 bases). CDR3 length equals 14 residues. V was cut by 3 bases and J by 5 bases, with 13 bases left in between. In germline, CDR1 is SGHAT, CDR2 FQNNGV. In DNA form, the CDR3 reads TGTGCCAGCAGCTTGGTTGGGGGGGAAACTGAAGCTTTCTTT. It is translated as CASSLVGGETEAFF.

This clone came up a few times. The V gene is TRBV12-5, the J gene TRBJ2-3; D call uncertain. The V end was cut by 7 bases, the J end by 0 bases, with 8 bases between. CDR1 and CDR2 (germline): LGHNT, FRNRAP. The CDR3 sequence is 13 residues long. CDR3 coding DNA: TGTGCTAGTGTAGCCCCTAGCACAGATACGCAGTATTTT. Its protein is CASVAPSTDTQYF.

This chain links TRBV3-1 (or the pseudogene TRBV3-2) with TRBJ1-2, with 8 positions matching TRBD1. The CDR3 runs to 13 residues. After removal of 1 base from V and 7 bases from J, the junction contained 2 bases not matched to a gene. CDR1 LGHDT and CDR2 YNNKEL come from the germline V gene (reference sequence). The CDR3 nucleotides read TGTGCCAGCAGCCAAGGGACAGGGAGTGGCTACACCTTC. Amino acid sequence: CASSQGTGSGYTF.

Concerning this clone: A read error is possible here, since a much larger clone lies one base away. The J gene is TRBJ2-1, the V gene TRBV7-6; D gene uncertain. With 1 base removed from V and 8 bases from J, the gap between germline ends came to 3 bases. The CDR3 consists of 11 residues. The germline CDR1 and CDR2 sequences are SGHVS and FNYEAQ. Here the CDR3 reads CASSLVDEQFF. The CDR3 DNA sequence: TGTGCCAGCAGCTTAGTCGATGAGCAGTTCTTC.

The chain couples TRBV3-1 (or the pseudogene TRBV3-2) to TRBJ2-2, with TRBD2 identical over 12 bases. V shed 0 bases and J 4 bases; nucleotides not matched to a gene: 6. This CDR3 has 18 amino acids. Germline CDR1 is LGHDT and CDR2 is YNNKEL (reference sequence). The DNA of the CDR3 is TGTGCCAGCAGCCAAGATCTAAGACTAGCGGGGGTCACCGGGGAGCTGTTTTTT. This gives the protein CASSQDLRLAGVTGELFF.

This clone was observed a handful of times. This chain uses TRBV6-5 with TRBJ1-2, with a weak D call TRBD1 (6 bases). CDR3 length: 14 amino acids. Germline values: CDR1 MNHEY, CDR2 SVGAGI. Trimming took off 1 base at V and 2 bases at J, with 8 bases between the two ends. The CDR3 protein is CASSYLRGNYGYTF. CDR3 nucleotides: TGTGCCAGCAGTTACTTAAGGGGGAACTATGGCTACACCTTC.

The table lists this clone with a count of one. J is TRBJ2-2 and V is TRBV27, with 10 positions matching TRBD1. The trim removed 8 bases at V and 2 bases at J, leaving 8 bases unmatched. Germline loops: CDR1 MNHEY, CDR2 SMNVEV (reference sequence). There are 16 residues in the CDR3. CDR3 residues: CASGRGTGVNTGELFF. In DNA, the CDR3 is TGTGCCAGCGGAAGAGGGACAGGGGTCAACACCGGGGAGCTGTTTTTT.